This record concerns one T cell receptor (beta chain) sequence. Its antigen remains undetermined. Within one base of it there is no much larger clone, and no base qualities were kept. This specimen belongs to a study of cytomegalovirus exposure and HLA in healthy donors (dated by TCRdb to about 2017). Regarding the study in general: In an earlier analysis of 550 to 750 of the donors, approximately 260 Gb of sequence data and approximately 120 million unique TCR beta sequences from about 179 million T cells were reported. An early release covering roughly 600 HLA-typed donors comprised 300 to 350 gigabases of sequencing data and roughly 85 million unique TCR sequences. Of the approximately 400 genotyped donors, around 81% fell in the genetic ancestry cluster associated with self-reported Caucasian donors. The study aimed to test whether cataloging public T cell receptors could reveal signatures of past pathogen exposure. Using immunosequencing, the study profiled T cell repertoires from 550 to 750 subjects and related those repertoires to cytomegalovirus serostatus. In addition to the first cohort of 666 subjects, a separate validation cohort of some 120 different subjects was used. To predict cytomegalovirus infection status, the study combined high-throughput TCR immunosequencing, statistical association of individual TCRs with disease status, and machine learning. To study patterns of TCR occurrence, a later analysis re-analyzed previously published TCR beta repertoires from around 700 donors and added high-resolution HLA genotyping. The later analysis used no new phenotypic data to find candidate immune exposures, relying instead on TCR beta sequences and their occurrence across donors. To decide whether each TCR beta V gene segment behaved as functional or pseudogenic, an earlier analysis of several hundred of the donors relied on high-throughput TCR beta sequencing. Alongside the repertoire data, information on donor age, sex, ethnicity and CMV serostatus was compiled. A later genetic analysis used genome-wide SNP genotypes for about 60% of the roughly 670 donors, treating that subset as a discovery cohort. All discovery cohort repertoires had been generated on a single sequencing platform. HLA typing included class I and class II loci at four-digit resolution. The number of donors typed differed by locus, with about 629-630 for A, B, C, DRB1 and DQB1, roughly 550 for DQA1, over 600 for DPA1, and 472 for DPB1. Several DR-DQ haplotypes were handled as single units for association and clustering because linkage in the cohort was strong. Across approximately 400 genotyped donors of the cohort, an average of about 240,000 unique TCR beta nucleotide sequences per donor were sequenced, and roughly a sixth of those sequences were non-productive. On the study overall, not on this receptor specifically: Because some donors lacked HLA typing at each locus, the association tests relied only on the typed subset. In an earlier analysis of fewer than 750 of the donors, most TCR beta V segments were observed in productive rearrangements about 87% or about 30% of the time, broadly matching IMGT annotations. The only immune exposure information available for the cohort was CMV serostatus. A further reported finding was that TCR beta sequences accurately predicted the HLA-A and HLA-B alleles for most subjects in the first cohort. The study listed around 160 TCR beta chains as associated with cytomegalovirus. Cytomegalovirus status was reported to be diagnosed by the classifier with high specificity and sensitivity in both the original and validation cohorts. It was suggested by the authors that the approach could potentially be generalized to other disease states and immunological phenotypes. The presence/absence analyses assumed that sequencing depth was roughly uniform across donors, and that assumption may not be true. Most TCR sequences were seen in very few donors, while some public TCRs were found in many individuals. Some IMGT-functional V segments, including TRBV6-2 and TRBV6-3, could not be told apart with the 87-base-pair reads, so those segments were excluded. At a false discovery rate of 0.05, a later analysis linked under 20,000 TCR beta sequences to specific HLA alleles. In vitro tests confirmed that a few of the cytomegalovirus-associated TCR beta chains recognize cytomegalovirus antigens. According to a later analysis, TCR association rates differed among HLA loci, with DRB1 alleles showing the most associated TCRs and HLA-C alleles showing the fewest. A cluster of highly shared sequence variants was judged likely to be a technical artifact of the sequencing pipeline. According to a later analysis, parvovirus B19, influenza, CMV and Epstein-Barr virus appeared linked to several top co-occurrence clusters. The earlier analysis of fewer than 750 of the donors excluded about 16 rarely observed V segments, including chromosome 9 orphons, because counts were too low. V-gene and J-gene trimming of TCR beta chains was associated with a missense DCLRE1C variant in a later genetic analysis, and the association was replicated in an independent cohort. Linkage disequilibrium might explain the correlated functional status among segregating V segments, but an unknown experimental factor could not be ruled out. When HLA alleles, especially DR and DQ, strongly co-occurred, TCR associations were difficult to assign to individual alleles. According to a later analysis, most CMV-associated TCR beta chains appeared to be HLA-restricted, and the HLA associations seemed to be driven largely by CMV exposure. In a later analysis, HLA-associated TCR beta chains were found to be more clonally expanded and to have lower generation probabilities than equally common non-associated chains. In this cohort, only TCR beta chains were sequenced, and detectable features were limited by the absence of alpha or paired-chain data. According to a later genetic analysis, donors in an Asian-associated ancestry cluster had fewer N-insertions in productive TCRs than the approximately 630-donor mean.

Receptor libraries were prepared by the immunoSEQ multiplex PCR assay. A mixture of 60 forward primers for TCR Vbeta segments and 13 reverse primers for TCR Jbeta segments was used in the multiplex PCR. The CDR3 region of rearranged TCR beta genes was amplified from genomic DNA by a multiplex PCR assay. The amplified TCR beta libraries were sequenced on the Illumina HiSeq System as 87-base-pair reads. Processing in the source paper ran as follows. Across the roughly 670 repertoires, a later analysis counted roughly 77 million unique TCR beta chains, roughly 11 million of which were shared by at least two donors. Raw reads were error-corrected and collapsed into unique sequences by a nearest-neighbor algorithm in which closely related sequences were merged to remove PCR and sequencing errors. CDR3 sequences were aligned to IMGT reference sequences to assign V, D and J gene segments. For a sequence to be retained, a match of at least six nucleotides to both a V gene segment and a J gene segment was required. A rearrangement counted as productive if the CDR3 had no stop codons and remained in frame with V and J, and every other rearrangement counted as non-productive. Following IMGT convention, CDR3 was defined as the stretch from the second conserved V-encoded cysteine to the conserved J-encoded phenylalanine. Sequences without an unambiguous match to a single V gene segment were excluded from the earlier analysis of 450 to 650 of the donors. An earlier analysis of a few hundred of the donors classified V segments as functional when productive rearrangements were above 56.7% and as segregating when the standard deviation between donors was above 5%. A statistical classification framework was built to diagnose cytomegalovirus status from the catalog of TCR beta chain sequences. V and J gene assignment, in a later analysis, came from comparing TCR nucleotide sequences with IMGT/GENE-DB human TR gene sequences. In a later analysis, CDR3 sequences and most-parsimonious VDJ recombination scenarios were assigned using the TCRdist pipeline. In a later analysis, every TCR beta chain was defined by the combination of its CDR3 amino acid sequence and its V-gene family, and reads without a unique V-gene family were dropped. To address suspected cross-contamination and a sequencing artifact, a later analysis removed roughly 640 highly shared, low-generation-probability nucleotide sequences. In a later analysis, a clonal expansion index was calculated for each public chain from normalized within-repertoire ranks of inferred template counts. In a later analysis, generation probabilities were computed using a VDJ recombination model fitted to out-of-frame rearrangements, and the results were checked against IGoR. In a later analysis, TCR-TCR, TCR-HLA and TCR-CMV co-occurrence was scored with hypergeometric tests, and a repertoire-size bias correction was applied to TCR pairs. False discovery rates were estimated in a later analysis by permuting HLA or CMV assignments 20 times. In a later analysis, co-occurring TCRs were grouped with DBSCAN, and TCRdist sequence similarity was added when clustering was performed within HLA-allele-positive subsets. Repertoires with fewer than 30,000 or more than 120,000 public chains were left out of co-occurrence clustering, as were roughly five repertoires with anomalous nucleotide sharing. As stored in TCRdb, this immuneACCESS dataset retains in-frame rearrangements with V and J assigned. A fraction of the clones does not appear; measured against another copy, unresolved V genes explain less than half of the discrepancy, and the remainder lacks a known reason. The D gene and trimming were derived from the DNA, and the V and J assignments and clone size from that table. Counted in this sample were 83,000 or so clones; roughly 77% of them appeared once. The ten top clones hold approximately 15% of the sample.

In total, approximately 610 healthy bone marrow donors made up the cohort. At the time of sampling, every cohort member was nominally healthy, though immune exposures that went unrecorded were likely present. The donor tested CMV seropositive, placing the donor among the 250 to 350 seropositive members of the cohort. Each donor provided a peripheral blood sample, and peripheral blood mononuclear cells were used for TCR beta sequencing. The Qiagen DNeasy Blood Extraction Kit was used to extract genomic DNA from the blood cell samples. Relative to germline, V is 3 bases shorter and J is 3 bases shorter, with 11 bases between their ends. The CDR3 goes from the cysteine to the phenylalanine over 14 residues. The kept DNA is CDR3 alone, 42 bases in frame from the first base. As encoded in the germline V gene, CDR1 is SGDLS while CDR2 is YYNGEE.

The sequencing sample was made of PBMCs. This TCR was sampled from a woman between 40 and 50 years old in good health and CMV-seropositive. The rearrangement joined TRBV9 to TRBJ2-3, with the D segment identity uncertain. The DNA reads TGTGCCAGCAGCGAGCGCCCTATAACAGATACGCAGTATTTT. Its product reads: CASSERPITDTQYF.